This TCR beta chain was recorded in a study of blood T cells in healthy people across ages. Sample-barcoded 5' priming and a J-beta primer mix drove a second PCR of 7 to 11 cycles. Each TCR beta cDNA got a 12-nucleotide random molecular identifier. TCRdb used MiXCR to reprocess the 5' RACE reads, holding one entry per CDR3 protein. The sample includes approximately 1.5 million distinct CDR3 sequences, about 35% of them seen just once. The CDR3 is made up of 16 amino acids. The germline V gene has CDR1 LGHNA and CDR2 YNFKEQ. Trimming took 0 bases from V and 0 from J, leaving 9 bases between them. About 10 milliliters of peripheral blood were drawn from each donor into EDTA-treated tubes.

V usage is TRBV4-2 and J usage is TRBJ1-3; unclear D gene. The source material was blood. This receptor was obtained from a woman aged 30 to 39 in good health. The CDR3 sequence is CASSQDLYLSGNTIYF. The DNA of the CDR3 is TGTGCCAGCAGCCAAGATCTGTACCTCTCTGGAAACACCATATATTTT.